What follows describes a single T cell receptor beta chain. What it binds is not known. Germline loops: CDR1 SGHTA, CDR2 FQGNSA. The CDR3 runs 13 residues. Trimming removed 3 bases from V and 8 bases from J, with 13 bases in between. These data originate in a study of T cells in localized non-small cell lung cancer. General study points: Heterogeneity is still possible, as just one tumor region was sequenced.

Profiling relied on immunoSEQ multiplex PCR, and the TCRdb table lists in-frame clones only, not all of them. The sample includes roughly 35,000 clones, 85% to 90% of them seen just once. The gene calls are TRBV7-2 and TRBJ1-2; D not resolved. Sequences were derived from peripheral blood, sampled before any cancer treatment. This TCR derives from a woman aged 40 to 75 with stage I lung adenocarcinoma. The CDR3 coding sequence is TGTGCCAGCAGCTTCTGGGTCCAAGAGGGCTACACCTTC. As protein: CASSFWVQEGYTF.